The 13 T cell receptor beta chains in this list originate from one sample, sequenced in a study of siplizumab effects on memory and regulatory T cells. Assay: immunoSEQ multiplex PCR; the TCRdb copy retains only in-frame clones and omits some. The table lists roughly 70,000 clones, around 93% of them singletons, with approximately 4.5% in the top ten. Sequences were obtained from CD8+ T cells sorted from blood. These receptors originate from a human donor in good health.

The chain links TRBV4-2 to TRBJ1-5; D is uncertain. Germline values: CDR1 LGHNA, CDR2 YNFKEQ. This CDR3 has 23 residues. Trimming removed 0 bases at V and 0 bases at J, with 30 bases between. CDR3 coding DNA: TGTGCCAGCAGCCAAGATTCTGTGTACCGAAAGAACCGAGAGAATTATAGCAATCAGCCCCAGCATTTT. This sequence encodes CASSQDSVYRKNRENYSNQPQHF.

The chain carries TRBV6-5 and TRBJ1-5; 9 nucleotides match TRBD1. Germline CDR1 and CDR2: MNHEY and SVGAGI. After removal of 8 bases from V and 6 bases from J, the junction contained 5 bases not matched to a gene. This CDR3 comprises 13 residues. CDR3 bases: TGTGCCAGCCGGACAGGGGTAACTCAGCCCCAGCATTTT. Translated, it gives CASRTGVTQPQHF.

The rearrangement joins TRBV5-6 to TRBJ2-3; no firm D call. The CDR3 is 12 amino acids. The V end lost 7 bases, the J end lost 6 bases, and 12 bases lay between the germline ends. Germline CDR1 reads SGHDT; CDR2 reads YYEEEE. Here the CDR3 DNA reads TGTGCCAGCGGTATCAGTGACGATACGCAGTATTTT. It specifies CASGISDDTQYF.

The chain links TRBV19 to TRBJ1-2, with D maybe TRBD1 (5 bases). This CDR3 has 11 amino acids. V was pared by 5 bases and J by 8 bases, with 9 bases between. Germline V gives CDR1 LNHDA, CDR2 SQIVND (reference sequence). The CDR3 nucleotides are TGTGCCAGTAGTTCAGGGTTCGGCTACACCTTC. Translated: CASSSGFGYTF.

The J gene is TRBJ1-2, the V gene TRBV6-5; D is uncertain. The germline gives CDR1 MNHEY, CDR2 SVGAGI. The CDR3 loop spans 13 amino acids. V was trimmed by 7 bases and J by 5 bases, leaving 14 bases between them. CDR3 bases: TGTGCCAGCACCCCCTCCTGGGATTATGGCTACACCTTC. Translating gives CASTPSWDYGYTF.

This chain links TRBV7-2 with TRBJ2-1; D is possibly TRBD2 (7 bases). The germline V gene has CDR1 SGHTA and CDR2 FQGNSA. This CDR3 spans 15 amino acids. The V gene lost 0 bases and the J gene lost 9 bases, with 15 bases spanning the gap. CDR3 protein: CASSLAGGPYFEQFF. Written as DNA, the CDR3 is TGTGCCAGCAGCTTAGCGGGGGGGCCTTATTTTGAGCAGTTCTTC.

The CDR3 DNA follows: TGCGCCAGCAGCCAAGATTCCGGGACAGGGTCCTACGAGCAGTACTTC. It specifies CASSQDSGTGSYEQYF. The chain carries TRBV4-3 and TRBJ2-7, with TRBD1 identical over 9 bases. This CDR3 comprises 16 residues. V gave up 0 bases and J gave up 1 base; unmatched junction bases: 4. From germline, CDR1 is LGHNA and CDR2 YSLEER.

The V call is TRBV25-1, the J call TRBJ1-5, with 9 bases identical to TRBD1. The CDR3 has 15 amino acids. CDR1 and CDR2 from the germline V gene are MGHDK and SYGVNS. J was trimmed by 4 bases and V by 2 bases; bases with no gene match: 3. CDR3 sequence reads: CASSELGTGNQPQHF. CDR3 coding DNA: TGTGCCAGCAGTGAACTGGGGACAGGGAATCAGCCCCAGCATTTT.

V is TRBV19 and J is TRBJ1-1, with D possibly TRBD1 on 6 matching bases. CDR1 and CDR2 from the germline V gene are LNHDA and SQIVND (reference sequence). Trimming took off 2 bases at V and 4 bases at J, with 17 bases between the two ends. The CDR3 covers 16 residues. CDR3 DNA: TGTGCCAGTAGTATAACACCGGGGGCAGGATTCACTGAAGCTTTCTTT. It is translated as CASSITPGAGFTEAFF.

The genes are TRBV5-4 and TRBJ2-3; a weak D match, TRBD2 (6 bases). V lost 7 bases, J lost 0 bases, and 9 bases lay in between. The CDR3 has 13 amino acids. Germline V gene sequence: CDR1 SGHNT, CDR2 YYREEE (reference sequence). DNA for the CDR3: TGTGCCAGCGCGGGACCTAGCACAGATACGCAGTATTTT. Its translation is CASAGPSTDTQYF.

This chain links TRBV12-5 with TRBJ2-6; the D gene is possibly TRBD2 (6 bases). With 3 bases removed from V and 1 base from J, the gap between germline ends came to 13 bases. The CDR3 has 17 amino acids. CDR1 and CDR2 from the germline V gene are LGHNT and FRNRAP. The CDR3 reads CASGFDAGISGANVLTF. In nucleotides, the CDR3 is TGTGCTAGTGGTTTCGACGCGGGAATTTCTGGGGCCAACGTCCTGACTTTC.

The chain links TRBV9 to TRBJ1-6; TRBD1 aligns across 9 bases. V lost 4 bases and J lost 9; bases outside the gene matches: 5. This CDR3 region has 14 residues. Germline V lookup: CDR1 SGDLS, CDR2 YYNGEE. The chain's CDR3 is CASSLGQGGSPLHF. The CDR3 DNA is TGTGCCAGCAGCTTGGGACAGGGCGGTTCACCCCTCCACTTT.

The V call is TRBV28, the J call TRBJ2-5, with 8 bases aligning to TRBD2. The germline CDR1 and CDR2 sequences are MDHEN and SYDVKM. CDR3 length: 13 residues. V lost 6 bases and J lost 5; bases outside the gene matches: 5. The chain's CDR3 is CASRLAGFETQYF. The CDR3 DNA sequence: TGTGCCAGCAGGTTAGCGGGGTTTGAGACCCAGTACTTC.